The sequence of this T cell receptor beta chain was determined in a study of cytomegalovirus exposure and HLA in healthy donors. It was with 60 Vbeta and 13 Jbeta primers that the PCR ran. Clones were read by immunoSEQ multiplex PCR, and TCRdb kept only the in-frame ones, dropping some. This table has approximately 110,000 clones, roughly 70% appearing once. V was pared by 0 bases and J by 1 base, with 9 bases between. The CDR3 extends over 15 amino acids. Germline V CDR1 and CDR2: MNHEY, SVGAGI. This TCR was sampled from a man aged 35 to 55 in good health and CMV-seropositive. Sequencing used PBMCs. The chain carries TRBV6-5 and TRBJ1-1; unclear D gene. CDR3 DNA sequence: TGTGCCAGCAGTTACTCCTCAGAATCGAACACTGAAGCTTTCTTT. Encoded protein: CASSYSSESNTEAFF.